This T cell receptor (beta chain) is drawn from a study of blood T cell repertoires in COVID-19. Study information: Researchers got acute and convalescent COVID-19 samples from the United States, Italy and Spain. T cells, B-cell-depleted T cells, or PBMCs provided the cDNA or gDNA that served as material.

Assay used: immunoSEQ multiplex PCR; TCRdb lists only in-frame clones, some missing. This sample has nearly 350,000 clones, with around four fifths found just once. There are 14 residues in the CDR3. With 4 bases removed from V and 5 bases from J, the gap between germline ends came to 15 bases. Germline CDR1 reads SGHRS; CDR2 reads YFSETQ. Sequenced input: peripheral blood. The rearrangement uses TRBV5-1 and TRBJ2-5; D is unresolved. The TCR was taken from a man aged 25 to 40 with active or convalescent COVID-19. In DNA, the CDR3 is TGCGCCAGCAGCCCCCGGGTCGGTGGGGAGACCCAGTACTTC. Translating it yields CASSPRVGGETQYF.